Listed here are 23 T cell receptor beta chains from one sample, sequenced in a study of T cell repertoires in cytomegalovirus infection. Via MiXCR, TCRdb re-called the reads, giving one row per CDR3 protein. The sample lists around 900,000 distinct CDR3 sequences, around 32% occurring once. These receptors' antigens are unknown. The sample consisted of cultured CD8+ T cells from PBMCs, taken from culture after CMV antigen stimulation. The receptor set was obtained from a human donor in good health (CMV status not recorded). Some clones in this sample may be carry-over from other donors' samples.

V is TRBV27 and J is TRBJ2-1; D gene uncertain. The germline V gene has CDR1 MNHEY and CDR2 SMNVEV (reference sequence). The CDR3 is 11 amino acids. V was pared by 7 bases and J by 4 bases, with 5 bases between. The chain's CDR3 is CASIHYNEQFF. The CDR3 DNA reads as TGTGCCAGCATCCATTACAATGAGCAGTTCTTC.

The sample holds a few counts of this clonotype. This chain connects TRBV6-5 to TRBJ1-1; D may be TRBD1 (5 bases). The germline gives CDR1 MNHEY, CDR2 SVGAGI. The ends were cut back, 5 bases at V and 11 bases at J, with 27 bases in the middle. The CDR3 totals 16 residues. CDR3 sequence (DNA): TGTGCCAGCAGTGGAAGGGGAGACAGAAATTCAATTGTGGCTTTCTTT. This encodes CASSGRGDRNSIVAFF.

This clonotype has more than one count but fewer than ten. The chain recombines TRBV4-3 with TRBJ1-1, with D possibly TRBD1 on 5 matching bases. Per germline, CDR1 LGHNA and CDR2 YSLEER. V was cut by 1 base and J by 10 bases, with 13 bases left in between. The CDR3 totals 13 residues. The CDR3 DNA is TGCGCCAGCAGCCAAGGGACACCACGGCGAGCTTTCTTT. As protein: CASSQGTPRRAFF.

This clonotype was observed a handful of times. The gene calls are TRBV6-2 or TRBV6-3 and TRBJ1-1; D call uncertain. Germline CDR1 MNHEY, CDR2 SVGEGT. The CDR3 is made up of 15 amino acids. Trimming left V 8 bases short and J 0 bases short, with 16 bases between. This CDR3 reads CASYDFRELNTEAFF. As DNA, the CDR3 is TGTGCCAGCTACGATTTCCGGGAGTTGAACACTGAAGCTTTCTTT.

The CDR3, as DNA: TGTGCCAGCAGTTACTCGAGTGAAGGGCTGGTCAATCAGCCCCAGCATTTT. This gives the protein CASSYSSEGLVNQPQHF. The chain carries TRBV6-6 and TRBJ1-5; D unresolved. CDR3 length: 17 amino acids. The V gene lost 0 bases and the J gene lost 3 bases, with 15 bases spanning the gap. Germline values: CDR1 MNHNY, CDR2 SVGAGI (reference sequence).

This sequence joins TRBV12-3 or TRBV12-4 and TRBJ2-1; 13 bases are a match to TRBD2. The trim removed 3 bases at V and 5 bases at J, leaving 10 bases unmatched. The CDR3 has 18 residues. Written as DNA, the CDR3 is TGTGCCAGCAGTTTTTTACTAGCGGGGGGGCGGTGGGACAATGAGCAGTTCTTC. This sequence encodes CASSFLLAGGRWDNEQFF.

This chain connects TRBV6-5 to TRBJ1-1; D is undetermined. V was pared by 0 bases and J by 1 base, with 15 bases between. Germline V lookup: CDR1 MNHEY, CDR2 SVGAGI. The CDR3 spans 17 residues. The CDR3 DNA reads TGTGCCAGCAGTTACTCCGCGGGAGAGGGATGGAACACTGAAGCTTTCTTT. Its translation: CASSYSAGEGWNTEAFF.

This clonotype was seen more than once but under ten times. The gene calls are TRBV6-1 and TRBJ2-1; a weak D match, TRBD2 (6 bases). The CDR3 is 14 amino acids. V dropped 5 bases and J dropped 1 base, with 9 bases sitting between them. Per the germline V gene, CDR1 is MNHNS and CDR2 is SASEGT. Written as DNA, the CDR3 is TGTGCCAGCAGTTGGGACTTATCCTACAATGAGCAGTTCTTC. This sequence encodes CASSWDLSYNEQFF.

The V call is TRBV12-3 or TRBV12-4, the J call TRBJ2-2; D remains unclear. Trimming shortened V by 6 bases and J by 1 base, and 6 bases separated the two germline ends. This CDR3 is built from 13 residues. Written as DNA, the CDR3 is TGTGCCAGCAGGCCACAGAACACCGGGGAGCTGTTTTTT. Protein sequence: CASRPQNTGELFF.

This clonotype was picked up a small number of times. The V gene is TRBV27, the J gene TRBJ1-1; D may be TRBD1 (5 bases). CDR1 and CDR2 from the germline V gene are MNHEY and SMNVEV (reference sequence). V lost 7 bases to trimming and J lost 3 bases, with 12 bases between them. The CDR3 length is 13 residues. The CDR3, as DNA: TGTGCCAGCACCTCCGGGGCCTACACTGAAGCTTTCTTT. Translated: CASTSGAYTEAFF.

This clonotype came up once. The CDR3 coding sequence is TGTGCCAGCAGTGGGGGGTTCCGGGGTGCCAAAAACATTCAGTACTTC. It codes for CASSGGFRGAKNIQYF. The rearrangement links TRBV6-1 to TRBJ2-4, with D perhaps being TRBD1 or TRBD2 (5 bases each). Germline CDR1 is MNHNS and CDR2 is SASEGT. Between the trimmed V and J ends, which lost 4 bases and 1 base, there was a span of 14 bases. The CDR3 is 16 residues long.

A word on this clonotype: Germline and junction disagree at one end, which may indicate a read error. This chain links TRBV11-2 with TRBJ2-3; D is unresolved. Germline V gives CDR1 SGHAT, CDR2 FQNNGV. The length of the CDR3 is 14 residues. CDR3 DNA sequence: TGTGCCAGCAGCTCGGCAGTGTACACATATACGCAGTATTTT. It specifies CASSSAVYTYTQYF.

Worth noting for this clonotype: This may stem from a read error, because a much larger clone lies one nucleotide away. The chain joins TRBV7-9 to TRBJ2-1; 8 nucleotides line up with TRBD1. The CDR3 loop spans 15 amino acids. Germline V gene sequence: CDR1 SEHNR, CDR2 FQNEAQ (reference sequence). The DNA for the CDR3 is TGTGCCGGCAGCTTAAACAGGGGGGCCCACAATGAGCAGTTCTTC. Protein product: CAGSLNRGAHNEQFF.

V and J are TRBV29-1 and TRBJ1-1; possible D gene TRBD1, 5 bases. This CDR3 contains 11 residues. The V and J ends lost 4 bases and 8 bases respectively, with 11 bases between them. Germline V gene lookup returns CDR1 SQVTM and CDR2 ANQGSEA. Written as DNA, the CDR3 is TGCAGCGTTGCCTGGGGCAGGGAAGCTTTCTTT. Translating gives CSVAWGREAFF.

The chain joins TRBV7-8 to TRBJ1-1, with D possibly being TRBD1 (6 bases). This CDR3 has 14 residues. V was shortened by 1 base and J by 6 bases, with 12 bases between the two germline ends. Germline CDR1 is SGHVS and CDR2 is FQNEAQ. DNA for the CDR3: TGTGCCAGCAGCTTAGAGGGTGGGGGGCCTGAAGCTTTCTTT. Translating gives CASSLEGGGPEAFF.

This clonotype has a handful of counts. The chain joins TRBV25-1 to TRBJ1-3; no reliable D call. V gave up 10 bases and J gave up 0 bases, with 16 bases separating them. Germline V gene sequence: CDR1 MGHDK, CDR2 SYGVNS. CDR3 length equals 15 residues. The CDR3: CATSGDTASGNTIYF. The CDR3 DNA reads TGTGCCACAAGCGGCGATACTGCCTCTGGAAACACCATATATTTT.

The V and J genes are TRBV6-2 or TRBV6-3 and TRBJ2-3; D possibly corresponds to TRBD2 (6 bases). V lost 2 bases and J lost 5, with 23 bases in between. CDR3 length: 18 amino acids. Germline assignment: CDR1 MNHEY and CDR2 SVGEGT. The CDR3 reads CASSYGPSGSGRGDTQYF. For the CDR3, the DNA is TGTGCCAGCAGTTACGGTCCCAGTGGGTCTGGGCGGGGAGATACGCAGTATTTT.

Ten or more counts support this clonotype. V and J are TRBV7-2 and TRBJ2-5; perhaps TRBD1 as D (6 bases). CDR3 length: 15 residues. Germline-derived CDR1 and CDR2 are SGHTA and FQGNSA. Trimming took 3 bases from V and 5 from J, leaving 16 bases between them. The CDR3 DNA reads as TGTGCCAGCAGCTTGGGACATCTCTCAATGGAGACCCAGTACTTC. As protein: CASSLGHLSMETQYF.

In this sample, this clonotype turned up a few times. This chain joins TRBV6-1 and TRBJ2-7; D may be TRBD1 or TRBD2 (5 bases each). V was trimmed by 7 bases and J by 4 bases, leaving 14 bases between them. Germline V lookup: CDR1 MNHNS, CDR2 SASEGT. The CDR3 loop spans 13 amino acids. The CDR3 loop reads CASTGARLYEQYV. Here the CDR3 DNA reads TGTGCCAGCACCGGGGCCCGGTTGTACGAGCAGTACGTC.

This clonotype was seen only a few times. This chain uses TRBV2 with TRBJ2-6; no clear D. This CDR3 has 15 amino acids. Trimming pared 10 bases from V and 0 bases from J, leaving 13 bases between. Germline CDR1 and CDR2: SNHLY and FYNNEI. CDR3 coding DNA: TGTGCCACCCTATTCGAACTCTCTGGGGCCAACGTCCTGACTTTC. It translates to CATLFELSGANVLTF. The full variable domain, completed using reference TRBV2 and TRBJ2-6, is EPEVTQTPSHQVTQMGQEVILRCVPISNHLYFYWYRQILGQKVEFLVSFYNNEISEKSEIFDDQFSVERPDGSNFTLKIRSTKLEDSAMYFCATLFELSGANVLTFGAGSRLTVL.

The chain carries TRBV7-9 and TRBJ2-5; TRBD1 matches 9 bases. Germline V gene data show CDR1 as SEHNR and CDR2 as FQNEAQ (reference sequence). J was trimmed by 5 bases and V by 4 bases; bases with no gene match: 8. The CDR3 consists of 15 residues. The CDR3 DNA reads as TGTGCCAGCAGCTATGCGGGACAGGGCAGGGAGACCCAGTACTTC. Translation: CASSYAGQGRETQYF.

The genes are TRBV5-4 and TRBJ2-5; 7 bases are a match to TRBD1. Germline CDR1 SGHNT, CDR2 YYREEE (reference sequence). The V segment lost 9 bases and the J segment 1 base; nucleotides outside the gene matches: 3. The CDR3 is 12 amino acids. CDR3 region: CATYRGQETQYF. In nucleotides, the CDR3 is TGTGCCACCTACAGGGGCCAAGAGACCCAGTACTTC.

This clonotype was counted once. The J gene is TRBJ2-1, the V gene TRBV12-3 or TRBV12-4, with 7 bases identical to TRBD2. The ends lost 6 bases at V and 10 bases at J; junction bases unmatched: 9. This CDR3 spans 13 amino acids. The CDR3 is CASSPAGDPEQFF. In DNA form, the CDR3 reads TGTGCCAGCAGCCCTGCGGGGGACCCAGAGCAGTTCTTC.